This T cell receptor (beta chain) was recorded in a study of cytotoxic CD8 clonotypes in ibrutinib-treated CLL. Per the germline V gene, CDR1 is MNHNY and CDR2 is SVGAGI (reference sequence). With 7 bases removed from V and 7 bases from J, the gap between germline ends came to 7 bases. The CDR3 is made up of 11 amino acids. The protocol was immunoSEQ multiplex PCR, while the TCRdb copy is restricted to in-frame clones and leaves out a portion. Here the sample spans tens of thousands of clones, approximately 71% being singletons. Specimen: PBMCs, collected after 12 months of ibrutinib treatment. The TCR comes from a human donor with chronic lymphocytic leukemia. This rearrangement joins TRBV6-6 to TRBJ1-4; unclear D gene. The CDR3: CASNEVEKLFF. In DNA form, the CDR3 reads TGTGCCAGCAATGAGGTTGAAAAACTGTTTTTT.